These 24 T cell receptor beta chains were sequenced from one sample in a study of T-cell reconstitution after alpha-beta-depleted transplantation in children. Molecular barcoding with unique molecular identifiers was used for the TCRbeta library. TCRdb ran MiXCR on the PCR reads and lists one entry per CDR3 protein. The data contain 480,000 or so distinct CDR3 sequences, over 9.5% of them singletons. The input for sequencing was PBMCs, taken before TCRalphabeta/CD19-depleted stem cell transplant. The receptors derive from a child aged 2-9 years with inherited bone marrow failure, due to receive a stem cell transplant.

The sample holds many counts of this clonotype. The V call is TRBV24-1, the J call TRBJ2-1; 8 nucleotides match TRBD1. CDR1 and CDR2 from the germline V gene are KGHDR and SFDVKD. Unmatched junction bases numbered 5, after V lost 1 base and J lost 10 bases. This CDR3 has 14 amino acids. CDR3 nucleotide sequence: TGTGCCACCAGTGATTTAGGGCAGGGGGCAGAGCAGTTCTTC. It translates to CATSDLGQGAEQFF.

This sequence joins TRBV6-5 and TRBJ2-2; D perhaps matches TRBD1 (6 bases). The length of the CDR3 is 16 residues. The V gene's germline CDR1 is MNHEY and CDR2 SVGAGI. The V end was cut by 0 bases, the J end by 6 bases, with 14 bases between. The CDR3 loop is CASSYSPGAISGELFF. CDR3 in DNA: TGTGCCAGCAGTTACTCCCCAGGGGCTATATCCGGGGAGCTGTTTTTT.

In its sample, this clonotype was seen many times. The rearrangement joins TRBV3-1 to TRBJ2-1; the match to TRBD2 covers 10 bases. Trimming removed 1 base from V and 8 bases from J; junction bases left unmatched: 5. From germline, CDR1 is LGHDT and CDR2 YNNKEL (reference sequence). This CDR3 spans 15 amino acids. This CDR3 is CASSQAPSGSDEQFF. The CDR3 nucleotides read TGTGCCAGCAGCCAAGCGCCTAGCGGGAGCGATGAGCAGTTCTTC.

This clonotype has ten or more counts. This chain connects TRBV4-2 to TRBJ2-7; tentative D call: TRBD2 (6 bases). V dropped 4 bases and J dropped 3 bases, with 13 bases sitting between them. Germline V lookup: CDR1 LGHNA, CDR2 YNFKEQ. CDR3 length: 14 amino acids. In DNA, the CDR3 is TGTGCCAGCAGCCCGGCACGGGGGATCTACGAGCAGTACTTC. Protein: CASSPARGIYEQYF.

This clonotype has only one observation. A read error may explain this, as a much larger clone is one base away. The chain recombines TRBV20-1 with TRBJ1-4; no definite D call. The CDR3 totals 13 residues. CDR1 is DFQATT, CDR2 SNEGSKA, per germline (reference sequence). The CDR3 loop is CSAYSTTNENLFF. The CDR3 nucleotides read TGCAGTGCTTATAGTACAACTAATGAAAACCTGTTTTTT.

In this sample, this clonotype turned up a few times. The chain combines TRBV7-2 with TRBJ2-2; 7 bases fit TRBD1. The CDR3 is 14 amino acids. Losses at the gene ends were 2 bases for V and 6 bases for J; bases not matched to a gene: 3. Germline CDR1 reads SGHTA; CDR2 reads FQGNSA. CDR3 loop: CASSLMRGPGELFF. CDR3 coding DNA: TGTGCCAGCAGCTTAATGAGGGGGCCCGGGGAGCTGTTTTTT.

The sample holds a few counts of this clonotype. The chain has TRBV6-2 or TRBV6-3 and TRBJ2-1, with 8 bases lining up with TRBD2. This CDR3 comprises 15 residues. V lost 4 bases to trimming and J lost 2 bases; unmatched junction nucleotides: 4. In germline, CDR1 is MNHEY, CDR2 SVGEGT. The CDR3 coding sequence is TGTGCCAGCAGTTTCTCGGGACTAGCCTACAATGAGCAGTTCTTC. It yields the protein CASSFSGLAYNEQFF.

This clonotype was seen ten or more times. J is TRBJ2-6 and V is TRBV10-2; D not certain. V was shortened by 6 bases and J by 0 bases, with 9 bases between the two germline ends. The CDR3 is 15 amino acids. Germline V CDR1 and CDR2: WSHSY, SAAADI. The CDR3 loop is CASRDINSGANVLTF. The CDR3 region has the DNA TGCGCCAGCAGGGATATAAACTCTGGGGCCAACGTCCTGACTTTC.

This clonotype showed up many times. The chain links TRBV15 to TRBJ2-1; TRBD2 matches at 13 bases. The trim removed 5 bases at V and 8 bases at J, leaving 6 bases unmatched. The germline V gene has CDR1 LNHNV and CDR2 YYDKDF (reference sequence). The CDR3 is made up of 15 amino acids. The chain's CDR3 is CATSSELAGGDEQFF. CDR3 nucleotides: TGTGCCACCAGCTCGGAACTAGCGGGAGGGGATGAGCAGTTCTTC.

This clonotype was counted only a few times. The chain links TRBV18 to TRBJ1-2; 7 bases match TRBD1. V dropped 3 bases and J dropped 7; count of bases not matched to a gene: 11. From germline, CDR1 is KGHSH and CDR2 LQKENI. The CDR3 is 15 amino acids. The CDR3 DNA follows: TGTGCCAGCTCACCCGGAGGGGGCGATCGTGGTGGCTACACCTTC. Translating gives CASSPGGGDRGGYTF.

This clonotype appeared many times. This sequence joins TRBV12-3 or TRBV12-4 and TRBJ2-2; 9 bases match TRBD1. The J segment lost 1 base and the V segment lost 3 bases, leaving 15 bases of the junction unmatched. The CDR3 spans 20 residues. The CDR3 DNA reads TGTGCCAGCAGTTTGAGGGTGCGGGACAGGGTCCTCCAGAACACCGGGGAGCTGTTTTTT. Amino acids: CASSLRVRDRVLQNTGELFF.

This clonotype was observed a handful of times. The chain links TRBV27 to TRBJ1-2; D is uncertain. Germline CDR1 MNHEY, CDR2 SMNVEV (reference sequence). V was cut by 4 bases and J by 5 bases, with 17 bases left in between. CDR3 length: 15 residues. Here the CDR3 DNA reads TGTGCCAGCAGTTACCTCACCAGAGAGCCTTATGGCTACACCTTC. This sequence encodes CASSYLTREPYGYTF.

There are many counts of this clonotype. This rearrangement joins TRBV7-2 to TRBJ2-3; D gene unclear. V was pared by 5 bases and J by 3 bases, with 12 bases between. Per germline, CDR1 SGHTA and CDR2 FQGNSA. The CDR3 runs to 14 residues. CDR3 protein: CASSPDLMTDTQYF. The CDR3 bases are TGTGCCAGCAGCCCCGATTTAATGACAGATACGCAGTATTTT.

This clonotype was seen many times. The CDR3 DNA sequence: TGCAGCGTTGTTCCGGGGAGGGCCGAGACAGGGGCGACGAACACCGGGGAGCTGTTTTTT. Its protein product is CSVVPGRAETGATNTGELFF. The chain links TRBV29-1 to TRBJ2-2, with D perhaps TRBD1 (8 bases). The V end was cut by 4 bases, the J end by 0 bases, with 27 bases between. Germline lookup yields CDR1 SQVTM and CDR2 ANQGSEA. The CDR3 is 20 residues long.

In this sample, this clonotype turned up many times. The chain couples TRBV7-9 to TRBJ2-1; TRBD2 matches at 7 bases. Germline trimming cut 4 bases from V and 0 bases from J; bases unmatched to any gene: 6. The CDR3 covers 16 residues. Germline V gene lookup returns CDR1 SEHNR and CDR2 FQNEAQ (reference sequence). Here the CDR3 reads CASSSTAGPSYNEQFF. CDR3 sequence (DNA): TGTGCCAGCAGCTCGACAGCGGGACCCTCCTACAATGAGCAGTTCTTC.

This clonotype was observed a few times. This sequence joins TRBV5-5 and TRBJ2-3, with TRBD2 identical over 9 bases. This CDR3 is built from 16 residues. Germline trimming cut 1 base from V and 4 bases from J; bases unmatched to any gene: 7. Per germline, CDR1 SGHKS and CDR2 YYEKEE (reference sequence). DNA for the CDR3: TGTGCCAGCAGCTTGTTGGCGGGAGGGGAGTCAGATACGCAGTATTTT. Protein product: CASSLLAGGESDTQYF. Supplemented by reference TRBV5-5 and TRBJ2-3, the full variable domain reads DAGVTQSPTHLIKTRGQQVTLRCSPISGHKSVSWYQQVLGQGPQFIFQYYEKEERGRGNFPDRFSARQFPNYSSELNVNALLLGDSALYLCASSLLAGGESDTQYFGPGTRLTVL.

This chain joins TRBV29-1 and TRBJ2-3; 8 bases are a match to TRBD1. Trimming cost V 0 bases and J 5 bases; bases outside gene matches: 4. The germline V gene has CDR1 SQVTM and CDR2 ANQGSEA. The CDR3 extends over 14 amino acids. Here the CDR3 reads CSVEDRGLGDTQYF. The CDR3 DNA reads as TGCAGCGTTGAAGACAGGGGGCTGGGAGATACGCAGTATTTT.

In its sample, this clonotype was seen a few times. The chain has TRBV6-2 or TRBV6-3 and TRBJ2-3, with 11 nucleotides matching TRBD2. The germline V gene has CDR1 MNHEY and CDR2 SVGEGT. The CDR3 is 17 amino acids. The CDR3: CASPPRTSGFSTDTQYF. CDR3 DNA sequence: TGTGCAAGCCCCCCCCGGACTAGCGGGTTCAGCACAGATACGCAGTATTTT.

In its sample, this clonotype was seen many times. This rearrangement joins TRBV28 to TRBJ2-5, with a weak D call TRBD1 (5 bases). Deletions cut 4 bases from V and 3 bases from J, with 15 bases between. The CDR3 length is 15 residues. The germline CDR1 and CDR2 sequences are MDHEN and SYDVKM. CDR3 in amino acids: CASSSDGHAEETQYF. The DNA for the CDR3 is TGTGCCAGCAGTTCTGATGGACACGCGGAAGAGACCCAGTACTTC.

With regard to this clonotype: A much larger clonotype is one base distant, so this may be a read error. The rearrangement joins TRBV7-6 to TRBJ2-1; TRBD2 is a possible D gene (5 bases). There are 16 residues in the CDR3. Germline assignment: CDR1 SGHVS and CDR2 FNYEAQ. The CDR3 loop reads CASSAIGGSTYNDQFF. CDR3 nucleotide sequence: TGTGCCAGCAGCGCAATCGGAGGCAGTACCTACAATGACCAGTTCTTC. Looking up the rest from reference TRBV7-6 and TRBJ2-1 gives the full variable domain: GAGVSQSPRYKVTKRGQDVALRCDPISGHVSLYWYRQALGQGPEFLTYFNYEAQQDKSGLPNDRFSAERPEGSISTLTIQRTEQRDSAMYRCASSAIGGSTYNDQFFGPGTRLTVL.

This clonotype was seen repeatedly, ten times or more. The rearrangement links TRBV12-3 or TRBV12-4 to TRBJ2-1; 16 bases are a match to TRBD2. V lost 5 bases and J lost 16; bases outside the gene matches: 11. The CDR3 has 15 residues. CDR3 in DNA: TGTGCCAGCAGTCCCCCCGGGACTAGCGGGAGGGCTCGATTCTTC. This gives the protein CASSPPGTSGRARFF.

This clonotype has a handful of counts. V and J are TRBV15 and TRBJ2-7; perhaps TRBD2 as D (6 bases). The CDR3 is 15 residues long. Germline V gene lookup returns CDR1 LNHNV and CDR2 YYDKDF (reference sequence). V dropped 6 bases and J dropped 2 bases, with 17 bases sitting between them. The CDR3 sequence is CATSPDAGRAYEQYF. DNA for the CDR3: TGTGCCACCAGTCCCGACGCGGGGCGAGCCTACGAGCAGTACTTC.

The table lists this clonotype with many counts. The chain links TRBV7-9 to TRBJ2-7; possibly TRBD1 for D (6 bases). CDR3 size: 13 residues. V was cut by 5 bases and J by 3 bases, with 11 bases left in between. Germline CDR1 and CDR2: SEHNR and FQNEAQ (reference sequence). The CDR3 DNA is TGTGCCAGCAGCCCAAAGGGACACTACGAGCAGTACTTC. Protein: CASSPKGHYEQYF.

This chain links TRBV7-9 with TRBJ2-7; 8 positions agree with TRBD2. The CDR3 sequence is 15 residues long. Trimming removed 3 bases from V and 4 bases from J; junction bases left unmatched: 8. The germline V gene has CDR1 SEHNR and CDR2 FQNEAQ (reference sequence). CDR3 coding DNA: TGTGCCAGCAGCTTTGGTTTCAAGCGGGAGTACGAGCAGTACTTC. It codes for CASSFGFKREYEQYF. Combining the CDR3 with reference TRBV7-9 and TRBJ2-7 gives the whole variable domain DTGVSQNPRHKITKRGQNVTFRCDPISEHNRLYWYRQTLGQGPEFLTYFQNEAQLEKSRLLSDRFSAERPKGSFSTLEIQRTEQGDSAMYLCASSFGFKREYEQYFGPGTRLTVT.